A single T cell receptor beta chain is shown here with its context. Antigen: not known. Samples were taken at baseline and on day 1 of cycles 4 and 7. The germline gives CDR1 MNHNS, CDR2 SASEGT. CDR3 length: 15 residues. Trimming cost V 5 bases and J 0 bases, with 10 bases left between them. This sample was included in a study of OX40 agonist ivuxolimab in advanced cancers. Overall study results and limits: Relative to CD4+ cells, CD8+ T cells on average had more expanded clones. Antigens targeted by the expanded peripheral T cells were not determined.

The protocol was immunoSEQ multiplex PCR, while the TCRdb copy is restricted to in-frame clones and leaves out a portion. The sample yields about 82,000 clones, around 84% seen once. This TCR came from an adult with an advanced solid tumor such as melanoma, head and neck, liver or kidney cancer. The chain has TRBV6-1 and TRBJ2-2; D perhaps matches TRBD2 (5 bases). The sample here was CD4+ or CD8+ T cells sorted from blood, taken in a trial of the OX40 agonist ivuxolimab. The CDR3 loop is CASSSGNANTGELFF. The CDR3 DNA reads as TGTGCCAGCAGTAGCGGAAACGCGAACACCGGGGAGCTGTTTTTT.